This T cell receptor beta chain was recorded in a study of technical replicates of blood from a handful of donors. Sequenced by immunoSEQ multiplex PCR; TCRdb stores in-frame clones only, minus some. Counted here are nearly 80,000 clones, 96% occurring once; the ten biggest clones make up about 0.34%. This clone was seen just once. CDR3 length: 15 residues. The germline V gene encodes CDR1 MGHDK and CDR2 SYGVNS. Germline trimming cut 0 bases from V and 2 bases from J; bases unmatched to any gene: 0. The rearrangement joins TRBV25-1 to TRBJ2-1, with 8 bases that match TRBD2. This TCR came from a human donor in good health. The material sequenced was T cells isolated from PBMCs. CDR3 protein: CASSEYGRAYNEQFF. Here the CDR3 DNA reads TGTGCCAGCAGTGAATACGGGAGGGCCTACAATGAGCAGTTCTTC.